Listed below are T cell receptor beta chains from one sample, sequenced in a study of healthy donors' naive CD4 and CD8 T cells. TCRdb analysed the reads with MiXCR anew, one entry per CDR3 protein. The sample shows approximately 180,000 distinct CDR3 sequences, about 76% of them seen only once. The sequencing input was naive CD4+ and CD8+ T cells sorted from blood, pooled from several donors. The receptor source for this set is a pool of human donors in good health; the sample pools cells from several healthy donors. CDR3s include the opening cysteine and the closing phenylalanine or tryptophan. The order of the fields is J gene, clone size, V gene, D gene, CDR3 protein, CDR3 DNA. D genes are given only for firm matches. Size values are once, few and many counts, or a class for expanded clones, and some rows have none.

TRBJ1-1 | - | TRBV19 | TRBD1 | CASSQGLTEAFF | TGTGCCAGTTCACAGGGGCTCACTGAAGCTTTCTTT
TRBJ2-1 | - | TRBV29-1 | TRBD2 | CSKASSGVNEQFF | TGCAGCAAGGCGTCTAGCGGGGTGAATGAGCAGTTCTTC
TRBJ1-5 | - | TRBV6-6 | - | CASSYRDGVNQPQHF | TGTGCCAGCAGTTACCGGGACGGGGTAAATCAGCCCCAGCATTTT
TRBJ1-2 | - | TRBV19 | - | CATGRGYGYTF | TGTGCCACAGGGAGAGGCTATGGCTACACCTTC
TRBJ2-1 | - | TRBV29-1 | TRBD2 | CSVDGLAVSSYNEQFF | TGCAGCGTAGATGGACTAGCGGTTAGCTCCTACAATGAGCAGTTCTTC
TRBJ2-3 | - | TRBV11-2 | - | CASSLRIGVFTDTQYF | TGTGCCAGCAGCTTAAGAATCGGGGTCTTCACAGATACGCAGTATTTT
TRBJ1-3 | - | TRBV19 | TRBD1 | CASMDRALGNTIYF | TGTGCCAGTATGGACAGGGCCCTCGGAAACACCATATATTTT
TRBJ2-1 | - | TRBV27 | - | CASATTPHLYNEQFF | TGTGCCAGCGCTACCACTCCCCACCTATACAATGAGCAGTTCTTC
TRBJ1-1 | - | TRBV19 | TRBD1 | CASSPTGGGFVEAFF | TGTGCCAGTAGTCCAACAGGGGGCGGTTTCGTTGAAGCTTTCTTT
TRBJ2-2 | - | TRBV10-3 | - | CAITGVGTGELFF | TGTGCCATCACGGGAGTGGGCACCGGGGAGCTGTTTTTT
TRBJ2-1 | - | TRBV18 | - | CASSPRDISYNEQFF | TGTGCCAGCTCACCAAGGGACATATCCTACAATGAGCAGTTCTTC
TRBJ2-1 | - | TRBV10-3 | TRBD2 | CAITGTSGDEQFF | TGTGCCATCACAGGGACTAGCGGGGATGAGCAGTTCTTC
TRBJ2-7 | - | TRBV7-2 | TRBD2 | CASSLVASGQYEQYF | TGTGCCAGCAGCTTAGTGGCTAGCGGGCAATACGAGCAGTACTTC
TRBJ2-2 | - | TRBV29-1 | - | CSVGRLDTGELFF | TGCAGCGTTGGCAGGCTGGACACCGGGGAGCTGTTTTTT
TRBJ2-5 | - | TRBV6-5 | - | CASSYSIKETQYF | TGTGCCAGCAGTTACTCTATTAAGGAGACCCAGTACTTC
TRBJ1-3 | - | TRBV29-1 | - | CSGTPGAGNTIYF | TGCAGCGGCACCCCCGGGGCTGGAAACACCATATATTTT
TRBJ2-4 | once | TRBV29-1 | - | CSVEQGAPNIQYF | TGCAGCGTTGAACAGGGAGCACCAAACATTCAGTACTTC
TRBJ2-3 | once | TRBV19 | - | CASRQPGGQLTDTQYF | TGTGCCAGTAGACAACCTGGCGGACAACTCACAGATACGCAGTATTTT
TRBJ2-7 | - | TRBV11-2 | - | CASSFSPDEQYF | TGTGCCAGCAGCTTCAGTCCAGACGAGCAGTACTTC
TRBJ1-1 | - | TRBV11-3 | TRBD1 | CASSLKGTVEAFF | TGTGCCAGCAGCTTAAAGGGGACAGTGGAAGCTTTCTTT
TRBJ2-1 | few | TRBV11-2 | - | CASTQAWGAYNEQFF | TGTGCCAGCACCCAAGCGTGGGGGGCCTACAATGAGCAGTTCTTC
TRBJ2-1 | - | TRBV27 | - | CASSLWGEQFF | TGTGCCAGCAGTTTATGGGGGGAGCAGTTCTTC
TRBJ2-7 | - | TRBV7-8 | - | CASSRGLPPTYEQYF | TGTGCCAGCAGCCGGGGACTTCCACCGACCTACGAGCAGTACTTC
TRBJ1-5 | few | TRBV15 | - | CATSRVGGPSQPQHF | TGTGCCACCAGCAGAGTGGGGGGACCCAGCCAGCCCCAGCATTTT
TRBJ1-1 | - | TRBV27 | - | CASSLIPLGTEAFF | TGTGCCAGCAGTTTAATCCCCCTGGGCACTGAAGCTTTCTTT
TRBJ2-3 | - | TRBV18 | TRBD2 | CASSGLDTDTQYF | TGTGCCAGCTCAGGACTAGACACAGATACGCAGTATTTT
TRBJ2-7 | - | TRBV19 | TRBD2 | CASSTAGGSYEQYF | TGTGCCAGTAGTACAGCGGGAGGTTCCTACGAGCAGTACTTC
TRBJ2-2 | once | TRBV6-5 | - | CASSYIGNTGELFF | TGTGCCAGCAGTTACATAGGGAACACCGGGGAGCTGTTTTTT
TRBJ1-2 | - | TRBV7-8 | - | CASRRGRSSNYGYTF | TGTGCCTCACGCAGAGGGCGATCAAGTAACTATGGCTACACCTTC
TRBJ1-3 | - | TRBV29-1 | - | CSVGVQNSGNTIYF | TGCAGCGTTGGAGTACAGAACTCTGGAAACACCATATATTTT
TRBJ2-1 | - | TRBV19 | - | CASNERKLYNEQFF | TGTGCCAGTAATGAGCGGAAACTCTACAATGAGCAGTTCTTC
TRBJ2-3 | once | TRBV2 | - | CASRGQSIGTDTQYF | TGTGCCAGCAGAGGACAGAGTATAGGCACAGATACGCAGTATTTT
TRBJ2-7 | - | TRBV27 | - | CASSIAPAYEQYF | TGTGCCAGCAGTATAGCGCCCGCCTACGAGCAGTACTTC
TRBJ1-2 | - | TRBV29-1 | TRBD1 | CSVYGQGALNYGYTF | TGCAGCGTTTACGGACAGGGGGCCCTTAACTATGGCTACACCTTC
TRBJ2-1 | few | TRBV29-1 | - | CSVDRAPQFF | TGCAGCGTTGACAGGGCACCGCAGTTCTTC
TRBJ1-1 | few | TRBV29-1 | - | CSVNPRVPNTEAFF | TGCAGCGTTAACCCCAGGGTCCCGAACACTGAAGCTTTCTTT
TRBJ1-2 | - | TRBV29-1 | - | CSVGDDGYTF | TGCAGCGTTGGGGATGATGGCTACACCTTC
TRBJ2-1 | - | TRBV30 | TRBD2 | CAWSRGAFSQAGDEQFF | TGTGCCTGGAGTCGGGGCGCCTTTAGCCAAGCGGGGGATGAGCAGTTCTTC
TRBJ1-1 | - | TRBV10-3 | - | CAISDLGVTEAFF | TGTGCCATCAGTGATTTGGGTGTCACTGAAGCTTTCTTT
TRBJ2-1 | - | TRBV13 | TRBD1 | CASSSRDRARDEQFF | TGTGCCAGCAGCTCCCGGGACAGGGCACGGGATGAGCAGTTCTTC
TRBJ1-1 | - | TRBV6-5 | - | CASSSPTYNTEAFF | TGTGCCAGCAGTTCGCCCACTTACAACACTGAAGCTTTCTTT
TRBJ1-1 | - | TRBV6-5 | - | CASKLTDNTEAFF | TGTGCCAGCAAATTAACAGACAACACTGAAGCTTTCTTT
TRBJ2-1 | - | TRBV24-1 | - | CATSRRGEDNEQFF | TGTGCCACCAGTCGTAGGGGCGAGGACAATGAGCAGTTCTTC
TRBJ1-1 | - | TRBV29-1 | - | CSVVAAGGTEAFF | TGCAGCGTTGTGGCAGCAGGCGGGACTGAAGCTTTCTTT
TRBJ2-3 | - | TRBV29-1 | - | CSVEVGTDTQYF | TGCAGCGTTGAAGTGGGAACAGATACGCAGTATTTT
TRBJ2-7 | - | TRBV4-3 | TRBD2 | CASSQSGGYEQYF | TGCGCCAGCAGCCAAAGCGGGGGCTACGAGCAGTACTTC
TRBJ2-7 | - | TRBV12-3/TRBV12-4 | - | CASSLAFYEQYF | TGTGCCAGCAGTTTAGCCTTCTACGAGCAGTACTTC
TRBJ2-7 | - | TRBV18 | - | CASSPLSGGNEQYF | TGTGCCAGCTCACCACTGTCAGGCGGAAACGAGCAGTACTTC
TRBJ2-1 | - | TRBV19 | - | CASSQRLGSSYNEQFF | TGTGCCAGTAGTCAGCGACTAGGGAGCTCCTACAATGAGCAGTTCTTC
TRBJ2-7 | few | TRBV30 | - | CAWSGVISYEQYF | TGTGCCTGGAGTGGGGTGATCTCCTACGAGCAGTACTTC
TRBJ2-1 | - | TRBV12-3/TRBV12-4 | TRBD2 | CASSFTSGPVGEQFF | TGTGCCAGCAGTTTTACTAGCGGCCCTGTGGGGGAGCAGTTCTTC